This T cell receptor (beta chain) was sequenced in a study of blood T cell repertoires in COVID-19. For the study at large: The cDNA or gDNA used as material had been derived from T cells, B-cell-depleted T cells, or PBMCs.

This clone qualifies as medium-sized (0.01 to 0.1%). Method: immunoSEQ multiplex PCR; TCRdb's copy keeps in-frame clones and lacks some. The sample carries 25,000 to 35,000 clones, over 75% recorded once. With V trimmed by 2 bases and J by 6 bases, 10 bases remained unmatched. This CDR3 contains 15 residues. The germline V gene encodes CDR1 SGHNT and CDR2 YYREEE (reference sequence). The receptor comes from a woman between 55 and 75 years old with acute or convalescent COVID-19. Material for sequencing was peripheral blood. V gene TRBV5-4 combines with J gene TRBJ1-1; 7 bases align to TRBD1. The CDR3 region has the DNA TGTGCCAGCAGCTTTGTAGGGGGCAGAGGGGCTGAAGCTTTCTTT. As protein: CASSFVGGRGAEAFF. The variable domain in full, completed from reference TRBV5-4 and TRBJ1-1, reads ETGVTQSPTHLIKTRGQQVTLRCSSQSGHNTVSWYQQALGQGPQFIFQYYREEENGRGNFPPRFSGLQFPNYSSELNVNALELDDSALYLCASSFVGGRGAEAFFGQGTRLTVV.